This T cell receptor (beta chain) was recovered during a study of T cell responses to AZD1222 COVID-19 vaccine. Study summary: Second-dose groups at about 4 or about 12 weeks were pooled. General study results and limits: A reported finding is that nearly half of spike-specific TCRs target unmutated variant regions. Donors, mostly white British, included more females; clonal diversity was possibly underestimated.

As regards this clone: Its specificity is unknown.

Here immunoSEQ multiplex PCR was the method, and the copy in TCRdb shows in-frame clones only, minus some. The table lists under 200,000 clones, roughly 92% of them singletons, with approximately 0.69% in the top ten. The CDR3 covers 14 residues. Germline-derived CDR1 and CDR2 are MNHEY and SVGAGI. V gave up 2 bases and J gave up 4 bases, with 9 bases separating them. The starting material was peripheral blood, obtained on day 0 of AZD1222 vaccination. The clonotype originates from an adult in good health. This rearrangement joins TRBV6-5 to TRBJ1-3; D is uncertain. The CDR3 sequence: CASSYGPSGNTIYF. DNA of the CDR3: TGTGCCAGCAGTTACGGTCCTTCGGGAAACACCATATATTTT.